The TCR beta chain under discussion was sequenced for a study of regulatory T cells in long-lasting Graves disease. HTBI primers from iRepertoire and Arm-PCR of CDR3 regions yielded the TCR beta libraries. TCRdb used MiXCR to reprocess the multiplex PCR reads, holding one entry per CDR3 protein. There are some 500,000 distinct CDR3 sequences in the sample; roughly a sixth occur only once, and roughly 25% lies in the top ten. This clonotype occurred many times. Time point: newly diagnosed GD, antithyroid drugs for less than 3 months. Following extraction of RNA from PBMCs, that RNA was used to make the TCR library. These data are also associated with another study on T cells in Graves' hyperthyroidism and ophthalmopathy.

Sequencing used peripheral blood mononuclear cells (PBMCs), obtained at new diagnosis, from a patient treated with antithyroid drugs. This clonotype was sampled from a woman aged 35-65 years with Graves disease.

CDR3 amino acids: CASSVGSPGGPSDTQYF. DNA for the CDR3: TGTGCCAGCAGCGTAGGTTCCCCGGGGGGGCCTTCGGATACGCAGTATTTT. The genes are TRBV9 and TRBJ2-3; 8 bases agree with TRBD2. This CDR3 has 17 amino acids. V trimming: 0 bases; J trimming: 6 bases; junction bases outside the gene matches: 12. CDR1 and CDR2 from the germline V gene are SGDLS and YYNGEE.